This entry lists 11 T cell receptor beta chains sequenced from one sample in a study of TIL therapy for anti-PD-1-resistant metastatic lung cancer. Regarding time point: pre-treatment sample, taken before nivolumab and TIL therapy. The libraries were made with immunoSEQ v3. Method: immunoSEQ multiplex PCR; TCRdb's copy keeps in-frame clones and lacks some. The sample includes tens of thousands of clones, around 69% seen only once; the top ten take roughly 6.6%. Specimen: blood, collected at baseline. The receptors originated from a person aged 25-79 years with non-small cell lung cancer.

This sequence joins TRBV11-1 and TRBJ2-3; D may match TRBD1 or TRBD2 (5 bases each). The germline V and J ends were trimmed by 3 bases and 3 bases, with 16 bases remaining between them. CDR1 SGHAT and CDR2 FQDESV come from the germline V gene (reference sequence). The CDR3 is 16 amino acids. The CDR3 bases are TGTGCCAGCAGCTTTACGGGACGTCCGGATACAGATACGCAGTATTTT. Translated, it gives CASSFTGRPDTDTQYF.

The CDR3 loop is CSVVGPDQEDTQYF. CDR3 coding DNA: TGCAGCGTTGTCGGCCCAGATCAAGAAGATACGCAGTATTTT. V is TRBV29-1 and J is TRBJ2-3; D uncertain. The CDR3 sequence is 14 residues long. Germline V gene data show CDR1 as SQVTM and CDR2 as ANQGSEA. V gave up 4 bases and J gave up 5 bases, with 16 bases separating them.

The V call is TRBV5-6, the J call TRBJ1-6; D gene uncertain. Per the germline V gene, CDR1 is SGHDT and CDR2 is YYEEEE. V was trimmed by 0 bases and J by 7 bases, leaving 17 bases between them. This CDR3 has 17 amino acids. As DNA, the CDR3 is TGTGCCAGCAGCTTGGGCGGCAGCCAAGCCGTAAATTCACCCCTCCACTTT. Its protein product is CASSLGGSQAVNSPLHF.

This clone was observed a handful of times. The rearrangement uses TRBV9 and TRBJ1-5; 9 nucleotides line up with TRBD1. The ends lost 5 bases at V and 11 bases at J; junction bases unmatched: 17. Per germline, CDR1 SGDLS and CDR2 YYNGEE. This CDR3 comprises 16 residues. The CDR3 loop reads CASSRGAGTGPFSQHF. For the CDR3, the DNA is TGTGCCAGCAGTCGGGGGGCCGGGACAGGGCCGTTCTCCCAGCATTTT.

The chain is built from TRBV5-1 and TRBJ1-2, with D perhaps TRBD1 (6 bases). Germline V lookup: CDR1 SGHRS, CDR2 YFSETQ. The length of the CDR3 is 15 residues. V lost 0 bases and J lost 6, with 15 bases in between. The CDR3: CASSLDVQGLDGYTF. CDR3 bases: TGCGCCAGCAGCTTGGACGTGCAGGGGCTAGATGGCTACACCTTC.

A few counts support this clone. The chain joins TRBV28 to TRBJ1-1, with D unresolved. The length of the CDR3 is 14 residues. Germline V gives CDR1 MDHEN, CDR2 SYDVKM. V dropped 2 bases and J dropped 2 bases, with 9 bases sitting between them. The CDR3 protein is CASSLGPRNTEAFF. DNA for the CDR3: TGTGCCAGCAGTTTAGGTCCGAGAAACACTGAAGCTTTCTTT.

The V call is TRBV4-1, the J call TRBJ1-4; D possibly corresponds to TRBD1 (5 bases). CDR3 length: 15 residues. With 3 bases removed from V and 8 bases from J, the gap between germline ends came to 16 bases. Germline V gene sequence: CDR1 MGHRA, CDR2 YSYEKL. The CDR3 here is CASSQGPGGYEKLFF. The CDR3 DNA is TGCGCCAGCAGCCAGGGACCCGGCGGGTACGAAAAACTGTTTTTT.

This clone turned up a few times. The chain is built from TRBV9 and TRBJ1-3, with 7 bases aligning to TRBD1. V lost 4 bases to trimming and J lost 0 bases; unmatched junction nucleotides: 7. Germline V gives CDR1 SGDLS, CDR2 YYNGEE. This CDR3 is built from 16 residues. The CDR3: CASSWTGESSGNTIYF. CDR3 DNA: TGTGCCAGCAGCTGGACAGGCGAGAGCTCTGGAAACACCATATATTTT.

The CDR3 region is CASKTGGTPNYGYTF. The CDR3 DNA is TGTGCCAGCAAAACAGGGGGCACTCCTAACTATGGCTACACCTTC. V and J are TRBV6-1 and TRBJ1-2; 9 bases are shared with TRBD1. The junction had 6 bases not matched to a gene; V was cut back by 7 bases and J by 0 bases. CDR1 is MNHNS, CDR2 SASEGT, per germline. This CDR3 comprises 15 residues.

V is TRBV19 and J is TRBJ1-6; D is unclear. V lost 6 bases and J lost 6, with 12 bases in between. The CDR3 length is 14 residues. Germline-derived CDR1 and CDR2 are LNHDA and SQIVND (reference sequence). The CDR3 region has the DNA TGTGCCAGTAGATTCGGGTATGGTAATTCACCCCTCCACTTT. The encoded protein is CASRFGYGNSPLHF.

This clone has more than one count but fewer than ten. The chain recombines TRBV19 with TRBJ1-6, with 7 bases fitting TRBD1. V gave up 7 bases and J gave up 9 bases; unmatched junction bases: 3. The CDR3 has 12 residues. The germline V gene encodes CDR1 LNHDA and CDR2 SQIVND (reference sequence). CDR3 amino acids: CASKGAGSPLHF. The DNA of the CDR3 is TGTGCCAGTAAGGGGGCAGGTTCACCCCTCCACTTT.